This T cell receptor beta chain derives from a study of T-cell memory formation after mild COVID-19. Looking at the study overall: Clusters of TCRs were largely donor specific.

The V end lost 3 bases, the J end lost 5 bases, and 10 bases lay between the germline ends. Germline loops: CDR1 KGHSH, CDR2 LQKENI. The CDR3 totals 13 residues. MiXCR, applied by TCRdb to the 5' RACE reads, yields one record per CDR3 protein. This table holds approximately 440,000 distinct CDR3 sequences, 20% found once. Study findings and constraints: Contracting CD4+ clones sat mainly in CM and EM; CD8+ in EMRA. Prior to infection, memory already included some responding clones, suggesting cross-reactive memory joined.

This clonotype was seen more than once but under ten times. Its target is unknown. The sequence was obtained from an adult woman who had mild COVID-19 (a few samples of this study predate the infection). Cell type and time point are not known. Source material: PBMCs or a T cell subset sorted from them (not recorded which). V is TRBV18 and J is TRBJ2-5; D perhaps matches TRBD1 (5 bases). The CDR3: CASSPQGSETQYF. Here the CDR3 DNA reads TGTGCCAGCTCACCCCAGGGTTCGGAGACCCAGTACTTC.